The 3 T cell receptor beta chains listed next were all sequenced from one sample in a study of T cells in Graves' hyperthyroidism and ophthalmopathy. The CDR3 regions of TCR beta were amplified from RNA transcripts. During a first-round RT-PCR of the TCR CDR3, the HTBI primer set was used. Via MiXCR, TCRdb re-called the multiplex PCR reads, giving one row per CDR3 protein. This table holds about 210,000 distinct CDR3 sequences, around 18% found once. Sequenced input: blood. Receptor source: a man aged 35 to 55 with Graves' hyperthyroidism.

This clonotype has at least ten counts. The chain recombines TRBV13 with TRBJ2-7, with D perhaps matching TRBD1 (6 bases). The V end lost 4 bases, the J end lost 7 bases, and 23 bases lay between the germline ends. The CDR3 has 16 amino acids. Germline V gene lookup returns CDR1 PRHDT and CDR2 FYEKMQ (reference sequence). CDR3 sequence: CASSSARRGPRAEQYF. CDR3 sequence (DNA): TGTGCCAGCAGCTCGGCCCGCAGGGGTCCTCGAGCAGAGCAGTACTTC. Full variable domain (outside the CDR3, taken from reference TRBV13 and TRBJ2-7): AAGVIQSPRHLIKEKRETATLKCYPIPRHDTVYWYQQGPGQDPQFLISFYEKMQSDKGSIPDRFSAQQFSDYHSELNMSSLELGDSALYFCASSSARRGPRAEQYFGPGTRLTVT.

The CDR3 bases are TGCGCCAGCAGCTTGTCAGTTGCTAATGAGCAGTTCTTC. Protein sequence: CASSLSVANEQFF. The chain carries TRBV5-1 and TRBJ2-1; D gene unclear. The CDR3 is 13 residues long. CDR1 and CDR2 from the germline V gene are SGHRS and YFSETQ. V was cut by 1 base and J by 7 bases, with 9 bases left in between.

This chain uses TRBV11-3 with TRBJ1-1; no clear D. Trimming took off 1 base at V and 3 bases at J, with 6 bases between the two ends. Germline-derived CDR1 and CDR2 are SGHNT and YENEEA. The CDR3 loop spans 13 amino acids. CDR3 nucleotides: TGTGCCAGCAGCTTAGTGCCGGACACTGAAGCTTTCTTT. This codes for CASSLVPDTEAFF.